These T cell receptor beta chains were read from a single sample in a study of CD8+ T cells in alopecia areata. This table comes from immunoSEQ multiplex PCR, and its TCRdb copy is limited to in-frame clones, with some not included. The sample consists of 15,000 to 16,000 clones, 45% to 65% of them appearing once. Sequenced input: skin. The receptors come from a human donor with alopecia areata. The CDR3 runs from the conserved cysteine through the conserved F or W.

j_gene | len | v_gene | CDR3aa
TRBJ2-7 | 14 | TRBV5-1 | CASSGDAASYEQYF
TRBJ1-1 | 10 | TRBV6-5 | CASLHAEAFF
TRBJ2-4 | 14 | TRBV28 | CASSLSRDRSLQYF
TRBJ1-4 | 15 | TRBV4-1 | CASSPNTATNEKLFF
TRBJ2-1 | 13 | TRBV7-4 | CASSHGAGNEQFF
TRBJ1-2 | 14 | TRBV7-9 | CASSPGQGSWGYTF
TRBJ2-2 | 15 | TRBV2 | CASRARGANTGELFF
TRBJ2-2 | 21 | TRBV5-1 | CASSWDRGPGLARSNTGELFF
TRBJ2-1 | 13 | TRBV6-6 | CASSYPGSNEQFF
TRBJ1-4 | 15 | TRBV14 | CASSQSGPGNEKLFF
TRBJ2-1 | 16 | TRBV28 | CASRQKRLAAYNEQFF
TRBJ2-7 | 14 | TRBV28 | CASRFPAGAEEQYF
TRBJ2-2 | 14 | TRBV14 | CASSPYMNTGELFF
TRBJ2-7 | 13 | TRBV15 | CATSTGRSAEQYF
TRBJ2-2 | 16 | TRBV19 | CASSTRDSANTGELFF
TRBJ2-7 | 15 | TRBV5-8 | CASSLGAGLSYEQYF
TRBJ2-6 | 19 | TRBV7-2 | CASSPRTSGVFSGANVLTF
TRBJ2-1 | 12 | TRBV28 | CASWRENNEQFF
TRBJ1-1 | 19 | TRBV28 | CASSLFLMTLHRGNTEAFF
TRBJ2-2 | 14 | TRBV7-9 | CASTPKFNTGELFF
TRBJ1-3 | 14 | TRBV7-9 | CASGIPDAGNTIYF
TRBJ1-2 | 16 | TRBV5-8 | CASGRDHPRKNYGYTF
TRBJ2-3 | 14 | TRBV4-2 | CASSQDVRTDTQYF
TRBJ2-3 | 15 | TRBV19 | CASSINPGGPDTQYF
TRBJ2-7 | 15 | TRBV6-1 | CASSEAGTGGYEQYF
TRBJ2-5 | 16 | TRBV28 | CASSLRGQTFQETQYF
TRBJ2-3 | 13 | TRBV28 | CASWRSSTDTQYF
TRBJ2-2 | 11 | TRBV29-1 | CSVARTGELFF
TRBJ2-7 | 13 | TRBV7-9 | CASSLTIVGEQYF
TRBJ1-3 | 15 | TRBV9 | CASSVSGTPGNTIYF
TRBJ1-2 | 15 | TRBV18 | CASSPLPGEDYGYTF
TRBJ2-4 | 16 | TRBV27 | CASRGTGGPAKNIQYF
TRBJ2-3 | 16 | TRBV9 | CASSSSGTGDPHTQYF
TRBJ1-5 | 15 | TRBV7-9 | CASSLDGQLNQPQHF
. | 14 | TRBV6-5 | CASSYSQGSYEQYF
TRBJ2-3 | 13 | TRBV10-3 | CAISEDNTDTQYF
TRBJ2-1 | 14 | TRBV18 | CASLSSGIYNEQFF
TRBJ2-1 | 13 | TRBV6-5 | CARERRGFDEQFF
TRBJ2-1 | 16 | TRBV15 | CATSRRTGGIYNEQFF
TRBJ2-2 | 16 | TRBV7-9 | CASSSIAGRAYGELFF
TRBJ1-1 | 13 | TRBV10-1 | CASSRTQYTEAFF
TRBJ2-2 | 15 | TRBV27 | CASSLGWGRTGELFF